One TCR beta chain is described in this entry. Its antigen is still unknown. Germline V lookup: CDR1 ENHRY, CDR2 SYGVKD. This CDR3 spans 16 amino acids. V was clipped by 4 bases and J by 5 bases; unmatched bases: 6. The data derive from a study of T cell responses to AZD1222 COVID-19 vaccine. Study results and limitations: A reported finding is that nearly half of spike-specific TCRs target unmutated variant regions. Across the whole spike, CD4 TCRs peaked at regions 160-218 and 743-854.

Second doses at about 4 or about 12 weeks were pooled. Only in-frame clones appear in the TCRdb table, and some are missing; sequencing was by immunoSEQ multiplex PCR. Of approximately 150,000 clones listed, more than 70% are singletons. The TCR sequence derives from an adult who received the AZD1222 COVID-19 vaccine. This chain joins TRBV10-3 and TRBJ2-1, with 12 bases identical to TRBD2. The sequencing here drew on peripheral blood, taken 28 days after the second AZD1222 dose. CDR3 nucleotides: TGTGCCATCAGTGGGGTGGGACTAGCGGGCCACAATGAGCAGTTCTTC. Its protein is CAISGVGLAGHNEQFF.